This TCR beta chain was obtained from a study of spatial heterogeneity in lung cancer. MiXCR was run by TCRdb on the 5' RACE reads, yielding one entry per CDR3 protein. The sample has about 36,000 distinct CDR3 sequences; roughly 5.6% are singletons. Time point specified: sample taken at primary tumor resection. Unsorted samples of tumor, nontumor lung or frozen PBMC had their whole RNA sequenced. Per the germline V gene, CDR1 is DFQATT and CDR2 is SNEGSKA (reference sequence). This CDR3 has 14 amino acids. Trimming took 6 bases from V and 0 from J, leaving 11 bases between them. This TCR was recovered from a female donor with early-stage non-small cell lung cancer. Sample: PBMCs, taken at surgery. The rearrangement links TRBV20-1 to TRBJ1-4; D call uncertain. This CDR3 is CSARQQPTNEKLFF. As DNA, the CDR3 is TGCAGTGCCAGACAACAGCCAACTAATGAAAAACTGTTTTTT.